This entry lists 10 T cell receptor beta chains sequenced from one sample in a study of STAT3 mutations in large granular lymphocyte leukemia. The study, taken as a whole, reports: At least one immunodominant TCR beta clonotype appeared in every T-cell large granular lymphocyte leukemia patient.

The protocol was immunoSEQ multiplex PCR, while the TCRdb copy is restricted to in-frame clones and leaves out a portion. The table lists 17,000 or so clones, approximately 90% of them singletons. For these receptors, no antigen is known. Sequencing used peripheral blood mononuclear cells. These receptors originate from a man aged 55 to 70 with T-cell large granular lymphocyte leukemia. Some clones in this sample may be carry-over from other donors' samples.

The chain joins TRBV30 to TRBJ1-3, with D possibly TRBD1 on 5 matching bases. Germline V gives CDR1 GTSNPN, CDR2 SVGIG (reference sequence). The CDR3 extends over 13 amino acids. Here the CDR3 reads CAAGGLTGNTIYF. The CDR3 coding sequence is TGTGCGGCGGGGGGTCTCACTGGAAACACCATATATTTT.

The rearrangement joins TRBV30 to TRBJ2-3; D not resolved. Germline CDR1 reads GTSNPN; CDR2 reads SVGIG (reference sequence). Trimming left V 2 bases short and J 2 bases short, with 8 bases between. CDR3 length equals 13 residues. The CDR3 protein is CAWSNQATDTQYF. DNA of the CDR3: TGTGCCTGGAGTAACCAGGCCACAGATACGCAGTATTTT. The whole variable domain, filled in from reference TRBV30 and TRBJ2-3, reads SQTIHQWPATLVQPVGSPLSLECTVEGTSNPNLYWYRQAAGRGLQLLFYSVGIGQISSEVPQNLSASRPQDRQFILSSKKLLLSDSGFYLCAWSNQATDTQYFGPGTRLTVL.

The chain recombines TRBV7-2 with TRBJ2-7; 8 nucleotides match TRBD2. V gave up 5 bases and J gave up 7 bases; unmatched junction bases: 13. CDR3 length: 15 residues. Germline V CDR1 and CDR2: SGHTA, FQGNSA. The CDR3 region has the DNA TGTGCCAGCAGCCCCCGGGGGGGCGCGGGTGGGGAGCAGTACTTC. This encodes CASSPRGGAGGEQYF. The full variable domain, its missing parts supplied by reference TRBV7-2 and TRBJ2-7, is GAGVSQSPSNKVTEKGKDVELRCDPISGHTALYWYRQSLGQGLEFLIYFQGNSAPDKSGLPSDRFSAERTGGSVSTLTIQRTQQEDSAVYLCASSPRGGAGGEQYFGPGTRLTVT.

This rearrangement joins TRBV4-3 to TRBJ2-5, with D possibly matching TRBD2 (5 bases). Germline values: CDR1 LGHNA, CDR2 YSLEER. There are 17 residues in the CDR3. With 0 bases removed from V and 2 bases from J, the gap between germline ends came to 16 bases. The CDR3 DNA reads TGCGCCAGCAGCCAAGATATTTCTGCGGGCAGGCAAGAGACCCAGTACTTC. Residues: CASSQDISAGRQETQYF.

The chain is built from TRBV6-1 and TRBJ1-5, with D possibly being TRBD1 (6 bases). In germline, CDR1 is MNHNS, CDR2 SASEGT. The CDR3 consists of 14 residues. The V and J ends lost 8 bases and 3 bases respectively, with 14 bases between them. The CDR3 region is CASWGQEDNQPQHF. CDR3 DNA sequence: TGTGCCAGCTGGGGGCAGGAGGACAATCAGCCCCAGCATTTT.

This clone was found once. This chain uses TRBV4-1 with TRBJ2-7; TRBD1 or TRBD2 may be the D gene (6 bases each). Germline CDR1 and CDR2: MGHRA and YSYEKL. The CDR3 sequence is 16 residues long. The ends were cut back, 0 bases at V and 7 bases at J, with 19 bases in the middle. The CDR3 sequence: CASSQEGGSGPLEQYF. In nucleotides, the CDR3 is TGCGCCAGCAGCCAAGAAGGGGGTAGCGGACCCTTGGAGCAGTACTTC.

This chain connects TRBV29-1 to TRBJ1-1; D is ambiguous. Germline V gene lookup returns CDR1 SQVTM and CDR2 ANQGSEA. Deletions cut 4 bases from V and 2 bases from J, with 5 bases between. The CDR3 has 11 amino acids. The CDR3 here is CSVGSNTEAFF. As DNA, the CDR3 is TGCAGCGTTGGAAGTAACACTGAAGCTTTCTTT.

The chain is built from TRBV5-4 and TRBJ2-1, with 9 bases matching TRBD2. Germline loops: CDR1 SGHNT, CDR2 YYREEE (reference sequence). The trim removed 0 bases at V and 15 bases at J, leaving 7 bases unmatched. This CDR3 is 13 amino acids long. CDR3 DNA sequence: TGTGCCAGCAGCTTGGGACTAGCGGACCCGCGGTTCTTC. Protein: CASSLGLADPRFF.

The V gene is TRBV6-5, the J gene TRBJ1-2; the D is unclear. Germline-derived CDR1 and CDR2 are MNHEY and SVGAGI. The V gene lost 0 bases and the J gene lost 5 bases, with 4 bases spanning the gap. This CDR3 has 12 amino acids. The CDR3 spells CASSYSGYGYTF. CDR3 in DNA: TGTGCCAGCAGTTACTCGGGATATGGCTACACCTTC.

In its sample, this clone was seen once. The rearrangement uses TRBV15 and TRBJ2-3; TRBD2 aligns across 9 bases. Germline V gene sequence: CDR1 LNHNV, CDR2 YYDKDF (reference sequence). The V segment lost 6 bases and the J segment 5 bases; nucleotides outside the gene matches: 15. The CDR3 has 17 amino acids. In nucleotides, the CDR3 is TGTGCCACCAGGACCTCCACACTAGCGGGTTTGGGAGATACGCAGTATTTT. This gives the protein CATRTSTLAGLGDTQYF.